This TCR beta chain emerged from a study of regulatory T cells in long-lasting Graves disease. Indicated time point: newly diagnosed GD, antithyroid drugs for less than 3 months. From RNA extracted from PBMCs, the TCR library was made. Into tubes containing EDTA, about 9 milliliters of peripheral blood were drawn. The V gene end was trimmed by 3 bases and the J gene end by 10 bases; junction bases not matched to a gene: 13. The CDR3 runs to 16 residues. Per the germline V gene, CDR1 is SGHNT and CDR2 is YENEEA. Both iRepertoire HTBI primers and Arm-PCR of CDR3 regions were used to build the TCR beta libraries. In TCRdb, the multiplex PCR reads were re-called with MiXCR into one record per CDR3 protein. The sample carries roughly 400,000 distinct CDR3 sequences, 16% recorded once. A note on this clonotype: This likely traces to a read error, being one base from a far larger clone.

The data also belong to a second study, concerning T cells in Graves' hyperthyroidism and ophthalmopathy. That work adds: Every diagnosis used clinical symptoms, serum thyroxine and TRAb, thyroid ultrasound and orbital computed tomography. An initial round of RT-PCR targeting the TCR CDR3 relied on the HTBI primer set. Among clonotypes expanded in thyroid above 0.001, most were also found in blood.

This chain uses TRBV11-3 with TRBJ2-1, with 9 bases lining up with TRBD2. The sequences come from peripheral blood mononuclear cells (PBMCs), collected at new diagnosis, from a patient treated with antithyroid drugs. The clonotype was recovered from a young woman with Graves disease. CDR3 amino acids: CASSLGSGRYDYEQFF. DNA of the CDR3: TGTGCCAGCAGCTTGGGTAGCGGGAGATACGATTACGAGCAGTTCTTC.